The 12 T cell receptor beta chains in this list originate from one sample, sequenced in a study of neurological immune-mediated disorders. Via MiXCR, TCRdb re-called the 5' RACE reads, giving one row per CDR3 protein. The profile covers 87,000 or so distinct CDR3 sequences, with approximately 3.3% appearing a single time and 5% to 7.5% taken by the ten largest. Sample: PBMCs. These receptors were obtained from a woman between 18 and 30 years old with multiple sclerosis.

This clonotype came up many times. V and J are TRBV6-2 or TRBV6-3 and TRBJ1-5, with D unclear. The CDR3 sequence is 13 residues long. Per the germline V gene, CDR1 is MNHEY and CDR2 is SVGEGT. Trimming took off 6 bases at V and 4 bases at J, with 10 bases between the two ends. In nucleotides, the CDR3 is TGTGCCAGCAGAAGTAGTCCGAATCAGCCCCAGCATTTT. This codes for CASRSSPNQPQHF.

This clonotype was seen many times. The chain carries TRBV20-1 and TRBJ2-3; D may correspond to TRBD1 or TRBD2 (5 bases each). This CDR3 has 14 amino acids. Germline loops: CDR1 DFQATT, CDR2 SNEGSKA (reference sequence). Trimming removed 3 bases at V and 3 bases at J, with 13 bases between. CDR3 DNA sequence: TGCAGTGCTAGGGCAGGGACGGCGACAGATACGCAGTATTTT. It specifies CSARAGTATDTQYF.

This clonotype has a count of ten or more. The chain recombines TRBV6-5 with TRBJ2-1; D is possibly TRBD2 (5 bases). The germline CDR1 and CDR2 sequences are MNHEY and SVGAGI. The CDR3 loop spans 15 amino acids. The germline V and J ends were trimmed by 0 bases and 2 bases, with 8 bases remaining between them. The CDR3 sequence: CASSYSSATYNEQFF. In nucleotides, the CDR3 is TGTGCCAGCAGTTACTCTAGCGCGACCTACAATGAGCAGTTCTTC.

This clonotype was seen repeatedly, ten times or more. The rearrangement joins TRBV25-1 to TRBJ1-1; D is undetermined. This CDR3 comprises 14 residues. Trimming stripped 3 bases from V and 4 bases from J, with 12 bases between. The germline gives CDR1 MGHDK, CDR2 SYGVNS. CDR3 loop: CASSELHTFTEAFF. The CDR3 region has the DNA TGTGCCAGCAGTGAGCTTCACACATTCACTGAAGCTTTCTTT.

The table lists this clonotype with a few counts. The junction does not match germline at one end; this may be a read error. The chain combines TRBV6-1 with TRBJ2-7; the match to TRBD1 covers 8 bases. Germline CDR1 is MNHNS and CDR2 is SASEGT. CDR3 length: 14 amino acids. In DNA, the CDR3 is TGTGCCAGCAGAGAAGGACAGGGACCTTACGAGCAGTACTTC. Amino acid sequence: CASREGQGPYEQYF.

This clonotype has ten or more counts. This chain links TRBV5-1 with TRBJ2-5, with 7 bases fitting TRBD1. Germline V gives CDR1 SGHRS, CDR2 YFSETQ. The CDR3 totals 16 residues. V shed 0 bases and J 7 bases; nucleotides not matched to a gene: 12. In nucleotides, the CDR3 is TGCGCCAGCAGCTTGGAAGGATTACGACAGGGCGGGACCCAGTACTTC. Translated: CASSLEGLRQGGTQYF.

This clonotype was detected only a few times. The V call is TRBV5-1, the J call TRBJ2-7, with D unresolved. The V and J ends lost 5 bases and 5 bases respectively, with 8 bases between them. This CDR3 is built from 11 residues. CDR1 is SGHRS, CDR2 YFSETQ, per germline. CDR3 region: CASSLRDEQYF. The CDR3 DNA reads as TGCGCCAGCAGTCTAAGGGACGAGCAGTACTTC.

This clonotype was observed many times. The J gene is TRBJ1-3, the V gene TRBV5-5; D is uncertain. V was clipped by 4 bases and J by 4 bases, with 12 bases between them. Germline CDR1 SGHKS, CDR2 YYEKEE (reference sequence). The CDR3 loop spans 14 amino acids. The CDR3: CASSQTVLGNTIYF. The CDR3 bases are TGTGCCAGCAGCCAGACCGTCTTGGGAAACACCATATATTTT.

This clonotype was counted many times. The V gene is TRBV15, the J gene TRBJ1-3; D is unclear. V lost 9 bases to trimming and J lost 0 bases, with 12 bases between them. This CDR3 has 14 amino acids. Germline V CDR1 and CDR2: LNHNV, YYDKDF (reference sequence). The DNA for the CDR3 is TGTGCCACTGGGAGGGTGAGCTCTGGAAACACCATATATTTT. This gives the protein CATGRVSSGNTIYF.

This clonotype occurred many times. The rearrangement uses TRBV7-9 and TRBJ1-4; D remains ambiguous. The ends were cut back, 3 bases at V and 0 bases at J, with 8 bases in the middle. Per germline, CDR1 SEHNR and CDR2 FQNEAQ (reference sequence). The CDR3 sequence is 15 residues long. The CDR3 nucleotides read TGTGCCAGCAGCTTCCCCGGGACAACTAATGAAAAACTGTTTTTT. It codes for CASSFPGTTNEKLFF.

The V and J genes are TRBV5-6 and TRBJ1-1; a possible D gene is TRBD1 (6 bases). Germline V gene lookup returns CDR1 SGHDT and CDR2 YYEEEE. With 0 bases removed from V and 1 base from J, the gap between germline ends came to 13 bases. The CDR3 length is 16 residues. Written as DNA, the CDR3 is TGTGCCAGCAGCTTGGCCGGGGCAGGGGCGAACACTGAAGCTTTCTTT. The encoded protein is CASSLAGAGANTEAFF.

This clonotype was observed a few times. This may be a read error: a much more frequent sequence differs by one nucleotide. V gene TRBV20-1 combines with J gene TRBJ1-5; D not certain. Germline-derived CDR1 and CDR2 are DFQATT and SNEGSKA (reference sequence). CDR3 size: 13 residues. V lost 1 base, J lost 3 bases, and 7 bases lay in between. The CDR3 nucleotides read TGCAGTGCTAGAGGTGCTGTCAATCAGCCCCAGCATTTT. It encodes CSARGAVNQPQHF.